The 27 T cell receptor beta chains presented below share a single source sample, sequenced in a study of blood T cell repertoires in COVID-19. Repertoires were generated with immunoSEQ multiplex PCR, while TCRdb's copy carries only in-frame clones and drops some. The sample has 150,000 or so clones; just over 85% are singletons. Sequencing input: peripheral blood. These receptors came from an older woman with acute or convalescent COVID-19.

This sequence joins TRBV5-4 and TRBJ2-1; 9 nucleotides align to TRBD2. This CDR3 spans 16 amino acids. The germline V gene has CDR1 SGHNT and CDR2 YYREEE (reference sequence). V shed 1 base and J 5 bases; nucleotides not matched to a gene: 7. DNA for the CDR3: TGTGCCAGCAGCTTGTCTCCTAGCGGGGACAACAATGAGCAGTTCTTC. It codes for CASSLSPSGDNNEQFF. The full variable domain, with the rest looked up from reference TRBV5-4 and TRBJ2-1, is ETGVTQSPTHLIKTRGQQVTLRCSSQSGHNTVSWYQQALGQGPQFIFQYYREEENGRGNFPPRFSGLQFPNYSSELNVNALELDDSALYLCASSLSPSGDNNEQFFGPGTRLTVL.

The rearrangement links TRBV3-1 (or the pseudogene TRBV3-2) to TRBJ1-5; 9 bases agree with TRBD1. Trimming removed 2 bases from V and 4 bases from J; junction bases left unmatched: 3. This CDR3 has 15 amino acids. The germline V gene encodes CDR1 LGHDT and CDR2 YNNKEL (reference sequence). CDR3 amino acids: CASSQSDRGNQPQHF. The CDR3 nucleotides are TGTGCCAGCAGCCAATCGGACAGGGGTAATCAGCCCCAGCATTTT.

Comment on this clone: One junction end disagrees with the germline gene, perhaps due to a read error. This sequence joins TRBV7-7 and TRBJ2-7; 10 nucleotides align to TRBD1. This CDR3 is built from 14 residues. CDR1 and CDR2 (germline): SSHAT, FNYEAQ (reference sequence). The CDR3 region is CASSPWTGGYEQYF. The CDR3 nucleotides are TGTGCTAGCAGCCCCTGGACAGGGGGATACGAGCAGTACTTC.

The chain combines TRBV3-1 (or the pseudogene TRBV3-2) with TRBJ2-7, with D tentatively TRBD1 (5 bases). The CDR3 covers 12 residues. Germline assignment: CDR1 LGHDT and CDR2 YNNKEL (reference sequence). V lost 6 bases and J lost 2, with 8 bases in between. CDR3: CASSSGTYEQYF. CDR3 nucleotides: TGTGCCAGCAGTTCAGGGACCTACGAGCAGTACTTC.

The chain uses TRBV28 and TRBJ2-1, with D tentatively TRBD1 (6 bases). V lost 8 bases and J lost 4, with 21 bases in between. The CDR3 totals 16 residues. The germline gives CDR1 MDHEN, CDR2 SYDVKM. This CDR3 is CASRSPTTDRYNEQFF. The CDR3 DNA follows: TGTGCCAGCCGCAGTCCTACTACGGACAGATACAATGAGCAGTTCTTC.

The count of this clone is one. The chain combines TRBV19 with TRBJ1-1, with D possibly TRBD1 on 5 matching bases. Between the trimmed V and J ends, which lost 3 bases and 1 base, there was a span of 9 bases. This CDR3 is 14 amino acids long. Germline lookup yields CDR1 LNHDA and CDR2 SQIVND (reference sequence). CDR3 sequence: CASSIHRSNTEAFF. The DNA of the CDR3 is TGTGCCAGTAGTATTCACAGGTCGAACACTGAAGCTTTCTTT.

The V gene is TRBV19, the J gene TRBJ1-2; 9 nucleotides match TRBD1. Per germline, CDR1 LNHDA and CDR2 SQIVND (reference sequence). The CDR3 spans 14 residues. V gave up 7 bases and J gave up 4 bases; unmatched junction bases: 7. CDR3 nucleotides: TGTGCCAGTACGGGACAGGGAGCCAGCTATGGCTACACCTTC. Encoded protein: CASTGQGASYGYTF.

As regards this clone: This CDR3 is also generated by other DNA sequences in the sample. The rearrangement joins TRBV28 to TRBJ1-2; a possible D gene is TRBD1 (6 bases). The germline gives CDR1 MDHEN, CDR2 SYDVKM. Trimming stripped 7 bases from V and 1 base from J, with 16 bases between. There are 15 residues in the CDR3. The CDR3 nucleotides read TGTGCCAGCACCCCCAGGGGAGTGCTTAACTATGGCTACACCTTC. Its protein is CASTPRGVLNYGYTF.

This chain connects TRBV5-6 to TRBJ2-2, with 7 bases identical to TRBD1. The CDR3 runs 16 residues. V trimming: 1 base; J trimming: 4 bases; junction bases outside the gene matches: 7. Germline V gene sequence: CDR1 SGHDT, CDR2 YYEEEE. CDR3 coding DNA: TGTGCCAGCAGCTTGAACACAGGGGTGGTCACCGGGGAGCTGTTTTTT. Its translation: CASSLNTGVVTGELFF.

The rearrangement joins TRBV11-2 to TRBJ1-2; 10 bases map to TRBD1. V dropped 5 bases and J dropped 2; count of bases not matched to a gene: 5. CDR3 size: 15 residues. The germline gives CDR1 SGHAT, CDR2 FQNNGV. CDR3 nucleotide sequence: TGTGCCAGCAGCCCTCGACAGGGGGCGAACTATGGCTACACCTTC. Protein: CASSPRQGANYGYTF.

This chain links TRBV19 with TRBJ1-3; no clear D gene. Trimming cost V 1 base and J 2 bases, with 15 bases left between them. CDR1 and CDR2 (germline): LNHDA, SQIVND (reference sequence). CDR3 length equals 17 residues. This CDR3 is CASSIGTTNHAGNTIYF. For the CDR3, the DNA is TGTGCCAGTAGTATAGGAACGACAAATCATGCTGGAAACACCATATATTTT.

The rearrangement links TRBV5-8 to TRBJ2-3, with 9 bases fitting TRBD1. Germline CDR1 reads SGHTS; CDR2 reads YDEGEE. Trimming took 4 bases from V and 5 from J; bases not matched to a gene: 8. This CDR3 has 15 amino acids. The CDR3 loop is CASSGRDRVGDTQYF. In DNA, the CDR3 is TGTGCCAGCAGCGGCCGGGACAGGGTGGGAGATACGCAGTATTTT.

The rearrangement links TRBV19 to TRBJ2-2, with TRBD1 matching over 7 bases. The CDR3 extends over 17 amino acids. Per the germline V gene, CDR1 is LNHDA and CDR2 is SQIVND (reference sequence). Germline trimming cut 4 bases from V and 1 base from J; bases unmatched to any gene: 9. The CDR3 DNA reads as TGTGCCAGTAGTACCGTCCCGGGACAGAAGAACACCGGGGAGCTGTTTTTT. It yields the protein CASSTVPGQKNTGELFF.

The CDR3 DNA sequence: TGTGCCACCAGTGGGGGTACAGGGGGCGCAAACTATGGCTACACCTTC. Protein sequence: CATSGGTGGANYGYTF. The chain combines TRBV24-1 with TRBJ1-2; 9 bases align to TRBD1. This CDR3 comprises 16 residues. Per the germline V gene, CDR1 is KGHDR and CDR2 is SFDVKD. The J segment lost 2 bases and the V segment lost 5 bases, leaving 8 bases of the junction unmatched.

The V and J genes are TRBV6-5 and TRBJ1-2, with TRBD1 identical over 9 bases. The J segment lost 1 base and the V segment lost 5 bases, leaving 5 bases of the junction unmatched. Germline assignment: CDR1 MNHEY and CDR2 SVGAGI. This CDR3 spans 15 amino acids. The CDR3 region is CASSPPGQGNYGYTF. The CDR3 DNA follows: TGTGCCAGCAGTCCCCCGGGACAGGGTAACTATGGCTACACCTTC.

J is TRBJ1-2 and V is TRBV15; D is perhaps TRBD1 (5 bases). The V end was cut by 6 bases, the J end by 0 bases, with 14 bases between. The CDR3 totals 15 residues. Germline V gene lookup returns CDR1 LNHNV and CDR2 YYDKDF (reference sequence). The CDR3 nucleotides are TGTGCCACCAGTGACAGAACAGCCTCTAACTATGGCTACACCTTC. This gives the protein CATSDRTASNYGYTF.

The V call is TRBV5-5, the J call TRBJ2-3, with D maybe TRBD2 (5 bases). CDR1 is SGHKS, CDR2 YYEKEE, per germline (reference sequence). The CDR3 is 14 residues long. V lost 2 bases, J lost 2 bases, and 9 bases lay in between. The DNA of the CDR3 is TGTGCCAGCAGCTTCTCCGGGATCACAGATACGCAGTATTTT. The encoded protein is CASSFSGITDTQYF.

The chain employs TRBV6-5 and TRBJ2-5, with TRBD1 matching over 7 bases. The V and J ends lost 4 bases and 5 bases, in that order; junction bases with no gene match: 10. The V gene's germline CDR1 is MNHEY and CDR2 SVGAGI. The CDR3 covers 15 residues. The CDR3, as DNA: TGTGCCAGCAGTTCCCCGACAGGGTTTGGCGAGACCCAGTACTTC. Protein product: CASSSPTGFGETQYF.

This clone has only a few counts. The chain recombines TRBV4-1 with TRBJ2-5; tentative D call: TRBD1 (6 bases). The CDR3 is 15 residues long. Looked up from germline, CDR1 is MGHRA and CDR2 is YSYEKL. The V end lost 3 bases, the J end lost 2 bases, and 13 bases lay between the germline ends. CDR3 in DNA: TGCGCCAGCAGCCATCCCGGACAGCAACAAGAGACCCAGTACTTC. Its translation is CASSHPGQQQETQYF.

The chain recombines TRBV2 with TRBJ1-5; TRBD1 is a possible D gene (6 bases). The CDR3 consists of 15 residues. Germline V CDR1 and CDR2: SNHLY, FYNNEI. V lost 5 bases, J lost 2 bases, and 13 bases lay in between. CDR3 coding DNA: TGTGCCAGCAGTTACAGGGTGAACCGCAATCAGCCCCAGCATTTT. It specifies CASSYRVNRNQPQHF.

The V and J genes are TRBV10-3 and TRBJ2-3; 10 nucleotides line up with TRBD1. Germline CDR1 reads ENHRY; CDR2 reads SYGVKD. The CDR3 runs to 16 residues. V gave up 6 bases and J gave up 3 bases; unmatched junction bases: 9. CDR3 protein: CAIRSGTGVGTDTQYF. The CDR3 bases are TGTGCCATCAGGTCCGGGACAGGGGTGGGGACAGATACGCAGTATTTT.

The rearrangement joins TRBV2 to TRBJ1-1; 7 nucleotides agree with TRBD1. The CDR3 is 13 residues long. From germline, CDR1 is SNHLY and CDR2 FYNNEI. Trimming at V came to 7 bases and at J to 7 bases, leaving 9 bases not matched to a gene. CDR3 residues: CASTASWDSEAFF. The CDR3 region has the DNA TGTGCCAGCACTGCTAGTTGGGACAGTGAAGCTTTCTTT.

The chain employs TRBV7-2 and TRBJ1-2; D remains unclear. Germline lookup yields CDR1 SGHTA and CDR2 FQGNSA. Trimming took 1 base from V and 0 from J, leaving 12 bases between them. CDR3 length: 16 residues. CDR3 nucleotide sequence: TGTGCCAGCAGCTTAGTGTCTAACGGGGCTAACTATGGCTACACCTTC. Amino acid sequence: CASSLVSNGANYGYTF.

The chain is built from TRBV19 and TRBJ1-2; a weak D match, TRBD1 (5 bases). In germline, CDR1 is LNHDA, CDR2 SQIVND (reference sequence). This CDR3 comprises 17 residues. The V gene lost 6 bases and the J gene lost 6 bases, with 26 bases spanning the gap. CDR3 DNA sequence: TGTGCCAGTAGCCCTGGGGTTCGAATCCCAGGGAAAAATGGCTACACCTTC. This encodes CASSPGVRIPGKNGYTF.

The rearrangement links TRBV7-6 to TRBJ2-1; TRBD2 matches 9 bases. The CDR3 length is 19 residues. J lost 0 bases, V lost 4 bases, and 13 bases had no gene match. CDR1 and CDR2 from the germline V gene are SGHVS and FNYEAQ. CDR3 sequence (DNA): TGTGCCAGCAGCTCCCGACTAAGCGGGGGGACCGGCTCCTACAATGAGCAGTTCTTC. Translated: CASSSRLSGGTGSYNEQFF. The complete variable domain, with remaining parts taken from reference TRBV7-6 and TRBJ2-1, reads GAGVSQSPRYKVTKRGQDVALRCDPISGHVSLYWYRQALGQGPEFLTYFNYEAQQDKSGLPNDRFSAERPEGSISTLTIQRTEQRDSAMYRCASSSRLSGGTGSYNEQFFGPGTRLTVL.

A remark on this clone: Other DNA sequences in this sample translate to the same CDR3. This chain joins TRBV4-1 and TRBJ1-5; 8 nucleotides align to TRBD1. Per the germline V gene, CDR1 is MGHRA and CDR2 is YSYEKL. This CDR3 is built from 15 residues. The ends lost 6 bases at V and 6 bases at J; junction bases unmatched: 10. The CDR3 bases are TGCGCCAGCAGTCCGGGGCAGGGGGCGAGTCAGCCCCAGCATTTT. Its translation is CASSPGQGASQPQHF.

The chain employs TRBV4-1 and TRBJ1-2, with a tentative D call TRBD1 (6 bases). V dropped 0 bases and J dropped 4 bases, with 12 bases sitting between them. From germline, CDR1 is MGHRA and CDR2 YSYEKL. The CDR3 is made up of 15 amino acids. This CDR3 reads CASSQDQSGAYGYTF. CDR3 coding DNA: TGCGCCAGCAGCCAAGATCAGTCAGGGGCCTATGGCTACACCTTC.